The T cell receptor (beta chain) described here comes from a study of beta chain features in type 1 diabetes. The CDR3 is 14 amino acids. V trimming: 4 bases; J trimming: 4 bases; junction bases outside the gene matches: 2. Germline V gene data show CDR1 as SQVTM and CDR2 as ANQGSEA. The investigators reverse transcribed all of the isolated RNA, so they sequenced expressed TCRB transcripts. TCRdb's copy holds only in-frame clones and misses some; the assay was immunoSEQ multiplex PCR. In the table there are approximately 140,000 clones, 6.9% of which are singletons. This clone was counted ten times or more.

This clonotype originated in a woman between 25 and 40 years old in good health. The source material was central memory CD4+ T cells from blood. This chain connects TRBV29-1 to TRBJ2-2, with 11 bases fitting TRBD2. DNA for the CDR3: TGCAGCGTTGGTACTAGCGGGAGCACCGGGGAGCTGTTTTTT. Translation gives CSVGTSGSTGELFF.